Listed here are 5 T cell receptor beta chains from one sample, sequenced in a study of tumor-infiltrating lymphocytes in oesophageal squamous cell carcinoma. TCRdb analysed the PCR reads with MiXCR anew, one entry per CDR3 protein. The repertoire holds about 7,200 distinct CDR3 sequences, approximately 14% seen once, with about 13% in the top ten. What was sequenced was blood. These receptor sequences come from a male donor with esophageal squamous cell carcinoma.

This clonotype has a count of ten or more. This chain uses TRBV7-9 with TRBJ1-1; D call uncertain. This CDR3 is built from 16 residues. The V gene's germline CDR1 is SEHNR and CDR2 FQNEAQ (reference sequence). Trimming cost V 5 bases and J 0 bases, with 16 bases left between them. This CDR3 reads CASSPPQYHMNTEAFF. In DNA form, the CDR3 reads TGTGCCAGCAGCCCGCCCCAGTATCACATGAACACTGAAGCTTTCTTT.

The genes are TRBV10-3 and TRBJ2-1, with D perhaps TRBD2 (7 bases). CDR1 ENHRY and CDR2 SYGVKD come from the germline V gene. V dropped 5 bases and J dropped 5 bases, with 19 bases sitting between them. The CDR3 loop spans 16 amino acids. The DNA for the CDR3 is TGTGCCATCAGTCCTAGAGGGGGGGGGGATCACAATGAGCAGTTCTTC. Translated, it gives CAISPRGGGDHNEQFF.

Many counts were recorded for this clonotype. The CDR3 coding sequence is TGTGCCAGCAGTGACTGGGGGAGGGGAGCCAAAAACATTCAGTACTTC. It encodes CASSDWGRGAKNIQYF. The rearrangement joins TRBV6-1 to TRBJ2-4; 7 bases fit TRBD2. V lost 3 bases and J lost 0; bases outside the gene matches: 5. Per germline, CDR1 MNHNS and CDR2 SASEGT. This CDR3 comprises 16 residues.

This clonotype was counted ten times or more. The chain combines TRBV6-1 with TRBJ1-1; TRBD1 is a possible D gene (6 bases). The CDR3 length is 15 residues. The germline V gene has CDR1 MNHNS and CDR2 SASEGT. Trimming shortened V by 8 bases and J by 0 bases, and 16 bases separated the two germline ends. The CDR3 DNA reads as TGTGCCAGCTCGATGGGGGGGCCGTTGAACACTGAAGCTTTCTTT. Its translation: CASSMGGPLNTEAFF.

This clonotype has ten or more counts. This chain links TRBV6-1 with TRBJ2-7; D call uncertain. There are 12 residues in the CDR3. Deletions cut 4 bases from V and 3 bases from J, with 7 bases between. The V gene's germline CDR1 is MNHNS and CDR2 SASEGT. The CDR3 nucleotides read TGTGCCAGCAGTGTGGGTAGCTACGAGCAGTACTTC. This codes for CASSVGSYEQYF.